This T cell receptor (beta chain) came from a study of cytomegalovirus exposure and HLA in healthy donors. Findings and limits, study-wide: Reportedly, diagnosis of cytomegalovirus status by the classifier showed high specificity and sensitivity. Under in vitro conditions, three CMV-associated chains were confirmed as specific for CMV antigens. Most TCR sequences were rare, but some public TCRs occurred in many donors.

Measured with immunoSEQ multiplex PCR; TCRdb has only the in-frame clones, and not every one. The sample contains some 250,000 clones, approximately 86% of which appear only once. Comment on this clone: Its specificity is not known.

The CDR3 is 16 amino acids. Germline V gene data show CDR1 as MNHNS and CDR2 as SASEGT. Trimming removed 2 bases from V and 5 bases from J; junction bases left unmatched: 7. The receptor comes from a woman in her twenties or thirties in good health and CMV-seropositive. Material: PBMCs. The V and J genes are TRBV6-1 and TRBJ2-7, with 12 nucleotides matching TRBD1. The DNA for the CDR3 is TGTGCCAGCAGTGAATATTGGCGGGACAGGGGGCACGAGCAGTACTTC. It encodes CASSEYWRDRGHEQYF.